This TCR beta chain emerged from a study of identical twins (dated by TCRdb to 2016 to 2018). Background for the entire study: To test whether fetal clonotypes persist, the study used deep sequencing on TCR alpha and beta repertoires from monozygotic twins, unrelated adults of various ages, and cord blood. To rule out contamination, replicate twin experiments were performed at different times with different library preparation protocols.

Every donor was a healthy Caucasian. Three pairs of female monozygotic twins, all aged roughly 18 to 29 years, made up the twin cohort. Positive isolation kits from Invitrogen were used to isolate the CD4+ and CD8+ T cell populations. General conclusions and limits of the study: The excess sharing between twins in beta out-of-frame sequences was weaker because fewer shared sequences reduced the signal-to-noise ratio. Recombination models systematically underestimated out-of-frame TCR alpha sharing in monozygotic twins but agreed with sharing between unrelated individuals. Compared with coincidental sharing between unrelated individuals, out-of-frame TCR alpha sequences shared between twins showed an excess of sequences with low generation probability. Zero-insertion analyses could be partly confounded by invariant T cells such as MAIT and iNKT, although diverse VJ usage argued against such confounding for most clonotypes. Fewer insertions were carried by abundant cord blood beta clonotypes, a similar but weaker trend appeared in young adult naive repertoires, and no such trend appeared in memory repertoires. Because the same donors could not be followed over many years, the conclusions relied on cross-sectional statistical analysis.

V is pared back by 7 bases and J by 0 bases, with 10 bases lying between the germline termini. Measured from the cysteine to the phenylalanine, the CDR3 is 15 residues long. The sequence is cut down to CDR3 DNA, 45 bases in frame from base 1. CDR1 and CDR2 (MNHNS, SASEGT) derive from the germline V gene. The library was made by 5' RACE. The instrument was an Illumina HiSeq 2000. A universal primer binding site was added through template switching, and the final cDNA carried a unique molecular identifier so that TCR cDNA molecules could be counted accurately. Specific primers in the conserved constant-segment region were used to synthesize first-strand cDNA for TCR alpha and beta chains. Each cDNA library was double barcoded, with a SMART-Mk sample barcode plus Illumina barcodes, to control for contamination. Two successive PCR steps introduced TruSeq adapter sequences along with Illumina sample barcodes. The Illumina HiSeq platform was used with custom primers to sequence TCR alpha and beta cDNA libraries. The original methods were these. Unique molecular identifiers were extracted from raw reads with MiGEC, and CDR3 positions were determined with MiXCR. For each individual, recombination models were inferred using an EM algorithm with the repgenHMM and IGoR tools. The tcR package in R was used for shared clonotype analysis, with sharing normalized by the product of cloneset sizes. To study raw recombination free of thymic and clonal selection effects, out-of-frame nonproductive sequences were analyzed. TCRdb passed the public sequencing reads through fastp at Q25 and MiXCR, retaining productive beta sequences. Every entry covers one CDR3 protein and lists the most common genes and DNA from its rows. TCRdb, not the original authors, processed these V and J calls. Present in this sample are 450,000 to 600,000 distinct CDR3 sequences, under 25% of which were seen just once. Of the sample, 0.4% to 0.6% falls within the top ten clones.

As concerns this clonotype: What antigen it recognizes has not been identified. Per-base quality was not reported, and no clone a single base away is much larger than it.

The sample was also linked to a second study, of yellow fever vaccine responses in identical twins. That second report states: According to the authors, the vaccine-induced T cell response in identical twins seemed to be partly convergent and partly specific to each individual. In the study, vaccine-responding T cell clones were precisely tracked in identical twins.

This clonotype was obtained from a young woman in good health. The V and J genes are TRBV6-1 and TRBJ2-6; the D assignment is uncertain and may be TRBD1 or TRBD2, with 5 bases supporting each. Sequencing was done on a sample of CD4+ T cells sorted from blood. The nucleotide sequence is TGTGCCAGCAAAAAGGGGAGCTCTGGGGCCAACGTCCTGACTTTC. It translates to CASKKGSSGANVLTF.